This TCR beta chain was sequenced during a study of shared clonotypes between healthy human individuals (dated by TCRdb to the early 2020s). Broadly, across the study: The cohort included a few men and a couple of women between 18 and 49 years of age. For each donor, CD4 naive and CD4 memory were each run on three plates, CD8 naive on two plates, and CD8 memory on one plate. To estimate repertoire size and how much clonotypes are shared between individuals, the study performed deep sequencing of blood TCR repertoires from 4 to 6 healthy adults. To increase sequencing depth and limit assay-specific biases, different laboratories used diverse techniques to prepare libraries and sequence TCR repertoires. Between about 0.85 and 9.5 billion PBMCs per donor were obtained by leukapheresis. Study-level results and caveats: Pairwise subsampling indicated that sequencing depth was expected to affect the degree of clonotype sharing among donors. The small number of donors limited the genetic and exposure-history diversity represented. Across a few donors, roughly 5.4% of naive CD4, approximately 3.5% of naive CD8, about 2% of memory CD4, and 0.4% of memory CD8 clonotypes were shared. Naive subsets generally had larger estimated clonotype richness than memory subsets. Rarefaction of sorted-subset datasets indicated incomplete sequencing despite the large sequencing depth. Compared with non-shared clonotypes, clonotypes shared by all four sorted-subset donors had higher generation probabilities. Sampling was limited to blood, and TCR repertoires in tissue likely differ from TCR repertoires in blood.

The donors were healthy, HIV-negative adults who had no recently reported acute infections or vaccinations. Every donor was a Caucasian adult residing in Nashville, Tennessee, USA. CD4+ T cells were enriched by magnetic negative selection, after which naive cells were positively selected on CD45RA and the negative fraction was taken as the memory subset. Blood was obtained by leukapheresis, after which PBMCs were separated by Ficoll-Histopaque density gradient centrifugation and cryopreserved in liquid nitrogen vapor phase. Analytical flow cytometry was used to check the purity and quantity of every magnetically sorted T cell population. Each sorted fraction had its genomic DNA isolated and then quantified by UV absorbance on a Nanodrop 2000c. As for this clone: Its antigen is currently not known. No much larger clone exists at a distance of one base, and base qualities are not known.

TCR CDR3 regions were amplified from genomic DNA by multiplex PCR using the deep immunoSEQ assay. For each cell subset, the extracted genomic DNA was distributed evenly across all wells of several immunoSEQ 96-well plates, and each plate served as one replicate. For sorted subsets, each replicate PCR was loaded with around 200 ng genomic DNA, equivalent to about 30,000 T cell genomes. Purified libraries were measured with a Qubit 3.0 fluorometer, size-checked on a Bioanalyzer 2100, and measured again with the KAPA Library Quantification kit. A separate single-read 150-cycle Illumina NextSeq 550 flow cell was used to sequence each immunoSEQ 96-well plate. Per the source publication's procedure: The immunoSEQ output contained only junctional sequences without quality scores, so filtering could not match that applied to full-length reads. To assign V/J genes and CDR3, sequences were annotated using PyIR, a Python wrapper for IgBLAST v1.9, with IMGT germline references. Any read was removed if the V/J assignment was weak (E-value above 1e-6), the CDR3 was missing, or the read contained stop codons, out-of-frame junctions, or ambiguous translated residues. A V3J clonotype was defined by an identical inferred V gene, J gene, and CDR3 amino acid sequence. To compute the percentage overlap between repertoires, the number of shared unique clonotypes was divided by the size of the smaller repertoire. Three approaches were used to assess repertoire richness: RTK rarefaction, the Chao1 estimator, and Recon v2.1 estimates of unobserved clonotypes. OLGA was used to compute generation probabilities for all TCRbeta clonotypes that the gDNA method yielded from a handful of donors. Here the immuneACCESS table is served through TCRdb, limited to in-frame sequences with V and J called. Missing clones are a known gap in these copies; in checked studies unresolved V genes cover under half, and the rest lacks a known reason. D and trimming come from the DNA, and the V and J calls and clone size come from that table. Across this sample there are roughly 2.5 million clones, with over 85% seen only once. About 0.13% of the sample goes to the ten largest clones.

Sequenced input: naive CD4+ T cells sorted from blood. According to the study, the label for this sample's cell subset or site signals: CD45RA+ positively selected. This sequence was found in a man aged 18-30 years in good health.

The sequenced DNA: TGTGCCAGCATCAGCCTTGCAGATACGCAGTATTTT. Its protein product is CASISLADTQYF. The rearrangement joined TRBV2 to TRBJ2-3, with the D gene not clear enough to name. Including the terminal cysteine and phenylalanine, the CDR3 comprises 12 residues. Solely the CDR3 DNA is kept, with 36 bases framed from the first base. CDR1 and CDR2 are read off the germline V gene as SNHLY and FYNNEI. The junction carries 9 bases between V and J, which are trimmed by 7 bases and 4 bases respectively.